One sample yielded the 6 T cell receptor beta chains listed below, sequenced in a study of T cell responses to AZD1222 COVID-19 vaccine. Assay: immunoSEQ multiplex PCR; the TCRdb copy retains only in-frame clones and omits some. This sample has 40,000 to 45,000 clones, with roughly 75% found just once. This specimen consisted of peripheral blood, obtained 28 days after the second dose of the MenACWY control vaccine. Source of these receptors: an adult who received the MenACWY meningococcal vaccine as a control.

V and J are TRBV27 and TRBJ2-5; D gene ambiguous. Germline CDR1 reads MNHEY; CDR2 reads SMNVEV (reference sequence). CDR3 length: 14 residues. Trimming pared 6 bases from V and 2 bases from J, leaving 13 bases between. The CDR3 is CASRRGQVQETQYF. CDR3 in DNA: TGTGCCAGCAGGAGAGGTCAGGTGCAAGAGACCCAGTACTTC.

The count of this clone is one. The chain joins TRBV13 to TRBJ1-1, with D hard to call. V lost 4 bases and J 4 bases, leaving 22 bases between the germline ends. Germline CDR1 reads PRHDT; CDR2 reads FYEKMQ (reference sequence). There are 17 residues in the CDR3. The CDR3 sequence: CASSYRSNMGRATEAFF. CDR3 nucleotides: TGTGCCAGCAGCTACCGGTCAAACATGGGTAGAGCCACTGAAGCTTTCTTT.

The V call is TRBV6-6, the J call TRBJ2-5; 8 bases fit TRBD2. V dropped 0 bases and J dropped 7; count of bases not matched to a gene: 4. CDR3 length: 14 amino acids. The germline V gene encodes CDR1 MNHNY and CDR2 SVGAGI (reference sequence). CDR3 in amino acids: CASSYSDSGGTQYF. CDR3 DNA sequence: TGTGCCAGCAGTTACTCGGACAGCGGGGGGACCCAGTACTTC.

This chain links TRBV15 with TRBJ2-4; D could derive from TRBD1 or TRBD2 (5 bases each). Germline CDR1 and CDR2: LNHNV and YYDKDF (reference sequence). The CDR3 extends over 15 amino acids. The V end lost 2 bases, the J end lost 5 bases, and 13 bases lay between the germline ends. Here the CDR3 DNA reads TGTGCCACCAGCAGACCACCTGGGACCGAAAACATTCAGTACTTC. Translated: CATSRPPGTENIQYF. Full variable domain (outside the CDR3, taken from reference TRBV15 and TRBJ2-4): DAMVIQNPRYQVTQFGKPVTLSCSQTLNHNVMYWYQQKSSQAPKLLFHYYDKDFNNEADTPDNFQSRRPNTSFCFLDIRSPGLGDTAMYLCATSRPPGTENIQYFGAGTRLSVL.

V is TRBV30 and J is TRBJ1-5; 12 bases are a match to TRBD1. The V gene end was trimmed by 1 base and the J gene end by 6 bases; junction bases not matched to a gene: 4. Germline V gene data show CDR1 as GTSNPN and CDR2 as SVGIG (reference sequence). This CDR3 region has 15 residues. Here the CDR3 reads CAWSEGQGARQPQHF. For the CDR3, the DNA is TGTGCCTGGAGTGAGGGACAGGGGGCACGTCAGCCCCAGCATTTT.

CDR3 in DNA: TGTGCCAGCAGTTTGGCAGGGTCCTACGAGCAGTACTTC. Translating gives CASSLAGSYEQYF. This chain joins TRBV28 and TRBJ2-7; possible D gene TRBD1, 5 bases. This CDR3 region has 13 residues. Trimming shortened V by 3 bases and J by 1 base, and 7 bases separated the two germline ends. CDR1 is MDHEN, CDR2 SYDVKM, per germline. The full variable domain, with the rest looked up from reference TRBV28 and TRBJ2-7, is DVKVTQSSRYLVKRTGEKVFLECVQDMDHENMFWYRQDPGLGLRLIYFSYDVKMKEKGDIPEGYSVSREKKERFSLILESASTNQTSMYLCASSLAGSYEQYFGPGTRLTVT.